These 19 T cell receptor beta chains originate from one sample sequenced in a study of T cells in Graves' hyperthyroidism and ophthalmopathy. The TCR beta CDR3 regions underwent amplification using RNA transcripts as the source. First-round RT-PCR targeting the TCR CDR3 was performed with the HTBI primer set. TCRdb ran MiXCR on the multiplex PCR reads and lists one entry per CDR3 protein. Here the sample spans 500,000 or so distinct CDR3 sequences, approximately 17% being singletons. The sequencing input was blood. All receptors derive from a woman under 30 with Graves' ophthalmopathy.

At least ten counts were recorded for this clonotype. This chain joins TRBV6-1 and TRBJ2-7, with TRBD1 matching over 8 bases. The CDR3 is 13 amino acids. The germline CDR1 and CDR2 sequences are MNHNS and SASEGT. V was clipped by 5 bases and J by 2 bases; unmatched bases: 2. This CDR3 reads CASSTTGAYEQYF. DNA of the CDR3: TGTGCCAGCAGTACGACAGGGGCCTACGAGCAGTACTTC.

The chain recombines TRBV4-3 with TRBJ2-3; 9 nucleotides agree with TRBD2. Germline trimming cut 0 bases from V and 5 bases from J; bases unmatched to any gene: 6. CDR1 LGHNA and CDR2 YSLEER come from the germline V gene. The CDR3 sequence is 16 residues long. The CDR3 loop is CASSQEWRGGLDTQYF. In nucleotides, the CDR3 is TGCGCCAGCAGCCAAGAGTGGCGGGGGGGCTTAGATACGCAGTATTTT.

The table lists this clonotype with many counts. Written as DNA, the CDR3 is TGTGCCAGCAGCTTAGCGGAAACCTACGAGCAGTACTTC. The encoded protein is CASSLAETYEQYF. The V and J genes are TRBV7-2 and TRBJ2-7; no reliable D call. Germline values: CDR1 SGHTA, CDR2 FQGNSA. This CDR3 is built from 13 residues. Trimming took off 0 bases at V and 2 bases at J, with 5 bases between the two ends. The full variable domain, rest sourced from reference TRBV7-2 and TRBJ2-7, is GAGVSQSPSNKVTEKGKDVELRCDPISGHTALYWYRQSLGQGLEFLIYFQGNSAPDKSGLPSDRFSAERTGGSVSTLTIQRTQQEDSAVYLCASSLAETYEQYFGPGTRLTVT.

This clonotype was seen ten or more times. The rearrangement uses TRBV3-1 and TRBJ1-1; D is ambiguous. Germline-derived CDR1 and CDR2 are LGHDT and YNNKEL (reference sequence). V was shortened by 4 bases and J by 5 bases, with 14 bases between the two germline ends. The CDR3 is made up of 14 amino acids. CDR3 DNA: TGTGCCAGCAGCCCCCGGACCCCGGGGACTGAAGCTTTCTTT. It codes for CASSPRTPGTEAFF.

This chain links TRBV9 with TRBJ1-2; 7 bases map to TRBD1. J was trimmed by 3 bases and V by 3 bases; bases with no gene match: 11. CDR1 and CDR2 (germline): SGDLS, YYNGEE. The CDR3 is 16 residues long. The CDR3 loop is CASSGSRQGMDYGYTF. In nucleotides, the CDR3 is TGTGCCAGCAGCGGATCACGACAGGGTATGGACTATGGCTACACCTTC.

Remarks on this clonotype: A read error may be the cause here, since a much bigger clone is one base away. V is TRBV6-5 and J is TRBJ2-1; no clear D. V was shortened by 2 bases and J by 7 bases, with 24 bases between the two germline ends. The V gene's germline CDR1 is MNHEY and CDR2 SVGAGI. This CDR3 has 18 amino acids. The CDR3 protein is CASSYEADLRVVWNEQFF. In DNA form, the CDR3 reads TGTGCCAGCAGTTACGAGGCGGACCTCAGAGTGGTTTGGAATGAGCAGTTCTTC.

This clonotype appeared a few times. This chain connects TRBV19 to TRBJ2-3, with D unresolved. V was cut by 2 bases and J by 1 base, with 10 bases left in between. From germline, CDR1 is LNHDA and CDR2 SQIVND (reference sequence). The CDR3 is 15 amino acids. CDR3 protein: CASSIRLHGTDTQYF. In DNA, the CDR3 is TGTGCCAGTAGTATAAGACTGCACGGCACAGATACGCAGTATTTT.

There are many counts of this clonotype. V and J are TRBV6-5 and TRBJ2-7, with TRBD1 matching 7 bases. This CDR3 is built from 16 residues. The junction had 5 bases not matched to a gene; V was cut back by 0 bases and J by 0 bases. Germline V lookup: CDR1 MNHEY, CDR2 SVGAGI. CDR3 region: CASSYSGQIISYEQYF. DNA of the CDR3: TGTGCCAGCAGTTACTCGGGACAGATCATCTCCTACGAGCAGTACTTC.

This clonotype has a count of ten or more. The chain employs TRBV20-1 and TRBJ2-7, with a possible D match to TRBD2 (6 bases). The CDR3 covers 14 residues. V gave up 4 bases and J gave up 4 bases, with 17 bases separating them. The germline CDR1 and CDR2 sequences are DFQATT and SNEGSKA (reference sequence). The CDR3 sequence is CSATRRRGGYEQYF. The CDR3, as DNA: TGCAGTGCTACCCGCCGGAGGGGTGGTTACGAGCAGTACTTC.

V gene TRBV30 combines with J gene TRBJ2-1; D is ambiguous. V was trimmed by 2 bases and J by 7 bases, leaving 9 bases between them. Per germline, CDR1 GTSNPN and CDR2 SVGIG (reference sequence). This CDR3 region has 12 residues. This chain's CDR3 is CAWSPNGNEQFF. The DNA of the CDR3 is TGTGCCTGGAGTCCTAATGGAAATGAGCAGTTCTTC.

The V call is TRBV27, the J call TRBJ2-7; maybe TRBD2 (5 bases). V dropped 6 bases and J dropped 3 bases, with 6 bases sitting between them. Germline CDR1 reads MNHEY; CDR2 reads SMNVEV (reference sequence). The CDR3 runs to 11 residues. CDR3 nucleotide sequence: TGTGCCAGCAGGACTATCTACGAGCAGTACTTC. Translated, it gives CASRTIYEQYF.

This clonotype was counted ten times or more. This rearrangement joins TRBV10-3 to TRBJ2-1; D call uncertain. This CDR3 is 14 amino acids long. Per the germline V gene, CDR1 is ENHRY and CDR2 is SYGVKD. V dropped 6 bases and J dropped 0 bases, with 9 bases sitting between them. The CDR3 is CAISGLGSYNEQFF. The CDR3 DNA reads TGTGCCATCAGCGGGCTGGGCTCCTACAATGAGCAGTTCTTC.

V and J are TRBV5-1 and TRBJ2-3; D perhaps matches TRBD2 (6 bases). The CDR3 has 15 residues. V was cut by 4 bases and J by 0 bases, with 12 bases left in between. Germline lookup yields CDR1 SGHRS and CDR2 YFSETQ. CDR3 DNA: TGCGCCAGCAGCGCGGGACTCATGAGCACAGATACGCAGTATTTT. Translating gives CASSAGLMSTDTQYF.

This clonotype appeared a few times. The V call is TRBV10-3, the J call TRBJ2-6; TRBD1 matches at 7 bases. With V trimmed by 6 bases and J by 3 bases, 11 bases remained unmatched. From germline, CDR1 is ENHRY and CDR2 SYGVKD. The CDR3 consists of 17 residues. The CDR3 here is CAIRTGTATFGANVLTF. The DNA of the CDR3 is TGTGCCATCAGAACCGGGACAGCCACTTTTGGGGCCAACGTCCTGACTTTC.

The V and J genes are TRBV6-5 and TRBJ2-7, with D unresolved. CDR1 is MNHEY and CDR2 is SVGAGI in the germline V gene. V was pared by 4 bases and J by 2 bases, with 18 bases between. This CDR3 region has 16 residues. The CDR3 loop reads CASSSHRVERTYEQYF. CDR3 DNA: TGTGCCAGCAGTTCCCATCGGGTAGAGAGAACCTACGAGCAGTACTTC.

This clonotype has a count of ten or more. The chain employs TRBV4-3 and TRBJ1-2, with no clear D. This CDR3 is 15 amino acids long. With 0 bases removed from V and 8 bases from J, the gap between germline ends came to 16 bases. Germline-derived CDR1 and CDR2 are LGHNA and YSLEER. CDR3: CASSQDSGRRMGYTF. CDR3 sequence (DNA): TGCGCCAGCAGCCAAGATTCTGGCAGAAGAATGGGCTACACCTTC.

V and J are TRBV19 and TRBJ1-6; TRBD1 might be the D (5 bases). The germline V gene encodes CDR1 LNHDA and CDR2 SQIVND (reference sequence). V was pared by 5 bases and J by 7 bases, with 12 bases between. The CDR3 length is 14 residues. In nucleotides, the CDR3 is TGTGCCAGTAGTGCACCCGGGGGGAATTCACCCCTCCACTTT. Translating gives CASSAPGGNSPLHF.

The V call is TRBV7-9, the J call TRBJ1-1, with D perhaps TRBD1 (6 bases). The CDR3 extends over 15 amino acids. V shed 5 bases and J shed 3 bases, with 16 bases lying between them. Germline values: CDR1 SEHNR, CDR2 FQNEAQ (reference sequence). CDR3 coding DNA: TGTGCCAGCAGCCCAGGGGTTCGGGCGGACACTGAAGCTTTCTTT. Protein sequence: CASSPGVRADTEAFF.

The rearrangement joins TRBV5-5 to TRBJ1-5; 8 nucleotides agree with TRBD1. Germline V gene sequence: CDR1 SGHKS, CDR2 YYEKEE (reference sequence). The CDR3 runs to 15 residues. The V segment lost 2 bases and the J segment 4 bases; nucleotides outside the gene matches: 5. CDR3 loop: CASSFDRGLNQPQHF. For the CDR3, the DNA is TGTGCCAGCAGCTTCGACAGGGGTCTTAATCAGCCCCAGCATTTT.